Listed below are T cell receptor beta chains from one sample, sequenced in a study of response to subunit inactivated influenza vaccine. TCRdb used MiXCR to reprocess the RT-PCR reads, holding one entry per CDR3 protein. Of roughly 620,000 distinct CDR3 sequences in the sample, about 11% were seen once. These data are also associated with another study on T cells expressing NK-cell markers.

This sample comprised PBMCs from blood, obtained on the day of vaccination. The receptors stem from a man between 45 and 60 years old who received an inactivated influenza vaccine. Each CDR3 is given with its conserved first and last residue. The D gene is left open where the match is weak. A row's size may be missing; if present it is once, few, many or a size class.

V gene,J gene,clone size,D gene,CDR3 DNA,CDR3 protein
TRBV5-1,TRBJ2-7,NA,NA,TGCGCCAGCAGCTTTGACCTAGCTTCCTACGAGCAGTACTTC,CASSFDLASYEQYF
TRBV6-2/TRBV6-3,TRBJ1-6,NA,TRBD1,TGTGCCAGCAGTCGCCGCGGCGGGACAGTGCACCATAATTCACCCCTCCACTTT,CASSRRGGTVHHNSPLHF
TRBV7-6,TRBJ2-5,NA,NA,TGTGCCAGCAGCTTAGATTGGGCAGGGGGGTCGGAGACCCAGTACTTC,CASSLDWAGGSETQYF
TRBV7-2,TRBJ2-2,NA,TRBD1,TGTGCCAGCTCCGGGACAGGGGTCGGGGAGCTGTTTTTT,CASSGTGVGELFF
TRBV29-1,TRBJ2-3,many,TRBD2,TGCAGCGTTGGAGGTCTAGCGGCCACAGATACGCAGTATTTT,CSVGGLAATDTQYF
TRBV6-2/TRBV6-3,TRBJ2-7,few,TRBD1,TGTGCCAGCAGACGACAGGGAAGTTTGAACGAGCAGTACTTC,CASRRQGSLNEQYF
TRBV10-2,TRBJ2-2,NA,NA,TGCGCCAGCAGTCCTTGGGGGATGAACACCGGGGAGCTGTTTTTT,CASSPWGMNTGELFF
TRBV7-2,TRBJ2-2,NA,NA,TGTGCCAGCAGCTTCCGACCCGGACAGAACACCGGGGAGCTGTTTTTT,CASSFRPGQNTGELFF
TRBV20-1,TRBJ2-1,NA,NA,TGCTGTGCTAGAGAGCGGCGGGACAGCTCCTACAATGAGCAGTTCTTC,CCARERRDSSYNEQFF
TRBV6-2/TRBV6-3,TRBJ2-5,NA,TRBD1,TGTGCCAGCAGCCCCTGGACAGGGGTGGGGAAGGGCCAGTACTTC,CASSPWTGVGKGQYF
TRBV6-5,TRBJ2-7,few,NA,TGTGCCAGCAGTTACTCGTATAGGAGCAACGAGCAGTACTTC,CASSYSYRSNEQYF
TRBV4-2,TRBJ2-4,NA,NA,TGTGCCAGCCGCGACGCCCCCGGGACTCAGGGGGTGAACATTCAGTACTTC,CASRDAPGTQGVNIQYF
TRBV7-2,TRBJ2-5,many,NA,TGTGCCAGCAGCTGGGGGGGGGCAGGGGCAGAGACCCAGTACTTC,CASSWGGAGAETQYF
TRBV9,TRBJ2-1,NA,TRBD2,TGTGCCAGCAGCGGAGCAACCGGGACTAGCGGGAAATATGAGCAGTTCTTC,CASSGATGTSGKYEQFF
TRBV9,TRBJ2-2,few,TRBD2,TGTGCCAGCAGCGTGGTTGAGGGACTAGCGGGAGTCTCGAACACCGGGGAGCTGTTTTTT,CASSVVEGLAGVSNTGELFF
TRBV9,TRBJ2-1,few,NA,TGTGCCAGCAGCCCGATCGGGCTTGACTCCGAGCAGTTCTTC,CASSPIGLDSEQFF
TRBV5-5,TRBJ2-7,few,NA,TGTGCCAGCAGCTTGTCCCCCGGAAACAACTACGAGCAGTACTTC,CASSLSPGNNYEQYF
TRBV7-2,TRBJ2-1,NA,TRBD2,TGTGCCAGCAGCTTTACTGGTGCTAGCGGGAGGAGAGAGCAGTTCTTC,CASSFTGASGRREQFF
TRBV29-1,TRBJ2-7,NA,NA,TGCAGCCCCCACGAGCGGATCTCCTACGAGCAGTACTTC,CSPHERISYEQYF
TRBV4-2,TRBJ1-4,many,NA,TGTGCCAGCAGACTCGGGCTCCGGACAAATAATGAAAAACTGTTTTTT,CASRLGLRTNNEKLFF
TRBV27,TRBJ2-7,few,TRBD1,TGTGCCAGCACACCAACAGGGGAAGGCGTTTACGAGCAGTACTTC,CASTPTGEGVYEQYF
TRBV29-1,TRBJ2-5,NA,NA,TGCAGCGTCGCTAATTGGGAGACCCAGTACTTC,CSVANWETQYF
TRBV7-6,TRBJ2-1,NA,TRBD2,TGTGCCAGCAGCTTTTGGCGGGGGGGCACCTACAATGAGCAGTTCTTC,CASSFWRGGTYNEQFF
TRBV7-9,TRBJ2-7,few,TRBD1,TGTGCCAGCAGCTTAGACTACAGGGGTTACGAGCAGTACTTC,CASSLDYRGYEQYF
TRBV7-2,TRBJ2-7,NA,NA,TGTGCCAGCAGCCCCGAGGTAGCGCGCGGGCAGTACTTC,CASSPEVARGQYF
TRBV7-2,TRBJ2-5,NA,NA,TGTGCCAGCAGCCCCGCTGCGTCCCTACAGACCCAGTACTTC,CASSPAASLQTQYF
TRBV4-3,TRBJ1-2,few,NA,TGCGCCAGCAGCCAACCCGGAATCTCAGGGGTAGGCTACACCTTC,CASSQPGISGVGYTF
TRBV6-1,TRBJ2-7,NA,NA,TGTGCCAGCAGTGCAACGTGGGTGTCCTACGAGCAGTACTTC,CASSATWVSYEQYF
TRBV11-2,TRBJ1-4,NA,NA,TGTGCCAGCAGCCTGAGCGATTCAACTAATGAAAAACTGTTTTTT,CASSLSDSTNEKLFF
TRBV5-4,TRBJ2-7,NA,TRBD2,TGTGCCAGTGGACTAGCGGGAGTTCAGATCGAGCAGTACTTC,CASGLAGVQIEQYF
TRBV24-1,TRBJ2-3,NA,NA,TGTGCCACCAGTGATTTACCAGCCTTTACTGAAGCTAGCACAGACACGCAGTATTTT,CATSDLPAFTEASTDTQYF
TRBV12-5,TRBJ2-1,NA,NA,TGTGCTAGTGGTCTGGGGTACAATGAGCAGTTCTTC,CASGLGYNEQFF
TRBV20-1,TRBJ2-1,few,TRBD2,TGCAGTGAGTCCGGGCTAGCGGACAATGAGCAGTTCTTC,CSESGLADNEQFF
TRBV12-3/TRBV12-4,TRBJ2-2,few,TRBD2,TGTGCCAGCAGTTCGCTAGCGGGGTCCGGGGAGCTGTTTTTT,CASSSLAGSGELFF
TRBV5-1,TRBJ1-1,few,NA,TGCGCCAGCAGCTTGGGGACGATGAACACTGAAGCTTTCTTT,CASSLGTMNTEAFF
TRBV27,TRBJ2-7,few,NA,TGTGCCAGCAGTTTCCACGCATCCGGGGAGCAGTACTTC,CASSFHASGEQYF
TRBV10-2,TRBJ2-3,few,NA,TGCGCCAGCAGTGAGTTTCCATCAGGTGAACCAGATACGCAGTATTTT,CASSEFPSGEPDTQYF
TRBV20-1,TRBJ2-5,few,NA,TGCAGTGCTAGAGCCTCCGATGGGGCCGAGACCCAGTACTTC,CSARASDGAETQYF
TRBV6-2/TRBV6-3,TRBJ2-1,few,TRBD1,TGTGCCAGCAATCGGAACACAGGGGCTGGAAATGAGCAGTTCTTC,CASNRNTGAGNEQFF
TRBV12-3/TRBV12-4,TRBJ1-6,NA,TRBD1,TGTGCCAGCAGCCTCGGGACAGGGGTTCGTTCGCCCCTCCACTTT,CASSLGTGVRSPLHF
TRBV5-6,TRBJ2-3,few,TRBD2,TGTGCCAGCAGCCCCCCACTAGCGGGAGTTCGGGCAGATACGCAGTATTTT,CASSPPLAGVRADTQYF
TRBV7-9,TRBJ2-2,NA,NA,TGTGCCAGCAGCTTAGCTTACGCGAACACCGGGGAGCTGTTTTTT,CASSLAYANTGELFF
TRBV18,TRBJ2-2,NA,NA,TGTGCCAGCTCACCAGGACAAATCACCGGGGAGCTGTTTTTT,CASSPGQITGELFF
TRBV4-1,TRBJ2-7,many,TRBD1,TGCGCCAGCAGCCAATGGACAGGATACGAGCAGTACTTC,CASSQWTGYEQYF
TRBV20-1,TRBJ2-3,few,NA,TGCAGTGCTAGCCGGACAGTGGTGCTGGATACGCAGTATTTT,CSASRTVVLDTQYF
TRBV20-1,TRBJ1-2,few,TRBD1,TGCAGTGCTAGGGCACAGGGACAGGCTAACTATGGCTACACCTTC,CSARAQGQANYGYTF
TRBV5-1,TRBJ2-2,many,NA,TGCGCCAGCAGCTTGGACCGGGGAGACACCGGGGAGCTGTTTTTT,CASSLDRGDTGELFF
TRBV5-1,TRBJ2-1,many,TRBD1,TGCGCCAGCAGCTTAGGACAGGGCGGCAATGAGCAGTTCTTC,CASSLGQGGNEQFF
TRBV6-1,TRBJ2-3,NA,TRBD2,TGTGCCAGCAGAGATACTAGCGGGGGCTTCACAGATACGCAGTATTTT,CASRDTSGGFTDTQYF
TRBV9,TRBJ2-7,NA,TRBD1,TGTGCCAGCAGCGTAGGACAGGGGAATCTCTACGAGCAGTACTTC,CASSVGQGNLYEQYF
TRBV19,TRBJ1-2,NA,TRBD1,TGTGCCAGCGGCCCCCGACAGGGTCCGAACTATGGCTACACCTTC,CASGPRQGPNYGYTF
TRBV6-2/TRBV6-3,TRBJ2-7,few,TRBD1,TGTGCCAGCCTATATCGACAGGGCCCGGGGGAGCAGTACTTC,CASLYRQGPGEQYF
TRBV28,TRBJ2-1,few,NA,TGTGCCAGCAGCCCGGCCGGGACTCTAGGAAATGAGCAGTTCTTC,CASSPAGTLGNEQFF
TRBV14,TRBJ2-7,NA,NA,TGTGCCAGCAGCCAAGGCGGTGCTCTAGTCTACGAGCAGTACTTC,CASSQGGALVYEQYF
TRBV6-1,TRBJ2-2,NA,TRBD1,TGTGCCAGCAACCCCGGGACAGGTGACACCGGGGAGCTGTTTTTT,CASNPGTGDTGELFF
TRBV4-2,TRBJ2-7,once,NA,TGTGCCAGCAGCCAAGATCCCGATTCAAACAGGGGACTTAACCCCTTCTACGAGCAGTACTTC,CASSQDPDSNRGLNPFYEQYF